The rows below give T cell receptor beta chains drawn from one sample of a study of T cell responses to AZD1222 COVID-19 vaccine. Generated by immunoSEQ multiplex PCR, the TCRdb table keeps only in-frame clones and is missing some. The table includes roughly 110,000 clones, 91% detected once. Sequencing used peripheral blood, obtained on day 0 of AZD1222 vaccination. These receptors were obtained from an adult in good health. Both conserved end residues are part of each CDR3. The D gene is left open where the match is weak. Clone size appears in some rows only: once, few, many, or a class for an expanded clone.

14	TRBV6-6	TRBJ2-2	NA	NA	TGTGCCAGCAGTTTAGCGGCTGGCACCGGGGAGCTGTTTTTT	CASSLAAGTGELFF
14	TRBV7-9	TRBJ2-2	NA	NA	TGTGCCAGCAGCTTTCCTTTTAACACCGGGGAGCTGTTTTTT	CASSFPFNTGELFF
14	TRBV7-2	TRBJ1-3	NA	TRBD1	TGTGCCAGCAGCTTAGTCCTACAGGGGGCCATCATATATTTT	CASSLVLQGAIIYF
15	TRBV11-2	TRBJ1-2	NA	TRBD1	TGTGCCAGCAGCTGGGGCTTGACAGGGGTGAGGGGCTACACCTTC	CASSWGLTGVRGYTF
19	TRBV5-5	TRBJ1-1	NA	TRBD1	TGTGCCAGCAGCTTGAGGTCGGCAGGGGGTTCTATAGCGGACACTGAAGCTTTCTTT	CASSLRSAGGSIADTEAFF
17	TRBV6-2/TRBV6-3	TRBJ1-2	NA	NA	TGTGCCAGCAGTTTTCCTAGTGCGGGACACCTCAACTATGGCTACACCTTC	CASSFPSAGHLNYGYTF
16	TRBV5-3	TRBJ2-1	NA	TRBD2	TGTGCCAGAAGCTTGGCGGCGGGGGGTGCCTACAATGAGCAGTTCTTC	CARSLAAGGAYNEQFF
14	TRBV5-4	TRBJ2-1	once	TRBD1	TGTGCCAGCAGCTTGAAAAGGACAGGGGATGAGCAGTTCTTC	CASSLKRTGDEQFF
14	TRBV3-1/TRBV3-2	TRBJ2-7	NA	NA	TGTGCCAGCAGCCAAGATCACGGACACTACGAGCAGTACTTC	CASSQDHGHYEQYF
15	TRBV18	TRBJ1-3	NA	NA	TGTGCCAGCTCACCAAGTGCAGGGAGTGGAAACACCATATATTTT	CASSPSAGSGNTIYF
13	TRBV29-1	TRBJ1-2	NA	NA	TGCAGCGTTTCCCAGGGGTCTAACTATGGCTACACCTTC	CSVSQGSNYGYTF
16	TRBV6-1	TRBJ1-5	NA	NA	TGTGCCAGCAGTGAAGGGGCCCCTCAGGTATGGCAGCCCCAGCATTTT	CASSEGAPQVWQPQHF
13	TRBV7-2	TRBJ2-3	NA	NA	TGTGCCAGCACCACCCGAGCGGCCGATACGCAGTATTTT	CASTTRAADTQYF
14	TRBV7-8	TRBJ1-1	NA	NA	TGTGCCAGCACCTTTTCTGGCGAGAACACTGAAGCTTTCTTT	CASTFSGENTEAFF
14	TRBV6-5	TRBJ1-3	NA	TRBD1	TGTGCCAGCCGACGCGGGACAGAGGGAAACACCATATATTTT	CASRRGTEGNTIYF
14	TRBV11-3	TRBJ2-2	NA	TRBD1	TGTGCCAGCAGCGGACAGGGGGGCACCGGGGAGCTGTTTTTT	CASSGQGGTGELFF
15	TRBV4-1	TRBJ2-7	NA	NA	TGCGCCAGCAGCCAAGAAAGACGCACGGGGTACGAGCAGTACTTC	CASSQERRTGYEQYF
18	TRBV6-1	TRBJ1-5	NA	NA	TGTGCCAGCAGTGAGAATTGGGGGGGGTACGATAGCAATCAGCCCCAGCATTTT	CASSENWGGYDSNQPQHF
14	TRBV4-3	TRBJ2-5	NA	NA	TGCGCCAGCAGCCAGGGACATCCACAAGAGACCCAGTACTTC	CASSQGHPQETQYF
15	TRBV7-8	TRBJ2-7	NA	TRBD1	TGTGCCAGCAGCTTAGTTGGGACAGGTACTTACGAGCAGTACTTC	CASSLVGTGTYEQYF
15	TRBV6-1	TRBJ1-1	NA	NA	TGTGCCAGCAGTGAAGCGGATGGGGTCGGCACTGAAGCTTTCTTT	CASSEADGVGTEAFF
13	TRBV19	TRBJ2-6	NA	NA	TGTGCCAGTTCAAATGCTGGGGCCAACGTCCTGACTTTC	CASSNAGANVLTF
12	TRBV24-1	TRBJ1-2	NA	TRBD1	TGTGCCACCCAGGGGGAGGTGGGTGGCTACACCTTC	CATQGEVGGYTF
13	TRBV19	TRBJ2-5	NA	TRBD2	TGTGCCAGTAGTATAGGACTAGCTGAGACCCAGTACTTC	CASSIGLAETQYF
12	TRBV10-2	TRBJ1-1	NA	NA	TGCGCCAGCAACCAGGGGAGCACTGAAGCTTTCTTT	CASNQGSTEAFF
16	TRBV7-2	TRBJ1-2	NA	TRBD1	TGTGCCAGCAGCTTACTCTTTGGGCAGGGGGACTATGGCTACACCTTC	CASSLLFGQGDYGYTF
18	TRBV13	TRBJ2-2	NA	NA	TGTGCCAGCAGCTTAGTCGGGGGGCCGAAACTGAACACCGGGGAGCTGTTTTTT	CASSLVGGPKLNTGELFF
15	TRBV2	TRBJ2-7	NA	TRBD1	TGTGCCAGCAGTGGTGACAGGGGTTTTGCCCACGAGCAGTACTTC	CASSGDRGFAHEQYF
15	TRBV13	TRBJ1-1	once	NA	TGTGCCAGCGCCCGGTCGGGGGCGCTAGTTACTGAAGCTTTCTTT	CASARSGALVTEAFF
14	TRBV6-1	TRBJ1-5	NA	NA	TGTGCCAGCAGTGAGGGTCGGAACAATCAGCCCCAGCATTTT	CASSEGRNNQPQHF
14	TRBV15	TRBJ1-5	NA	NA	TGTGCCACCAAGGCAGGGGAACGCAATCAGCCCCAGCATTTT	CATKAGERNQPQHF
15	TRBV21-1	TRBJ1-3	NA	NA	TGTGCCAGCAGCAAAGCCGAGCGCTCTGGAAACACCATATATTTT	CASSKAERSGNTIYF
14	TRBV5-8	TRBJ1-5	NA	NA	TGTGCCAGCAGCTTCAGAAATAGCAATCAGCCCCAGCATTTT	CASSFRNSNQPQHF
17	TRBV5-4	TRBJ2-2	NA	NA	TGTGCCAGCAGCTTGGGGGCGCGGGACGCGAACACCGGGGAGCTGTTTTTT	CASSLGARDANTGELFF
18	TRBV4-1	TRBJ2-7	NA	TRBD1	TGCGCCAGCAGCCAAACTCAGGACAGGGTTTTCAATTCCTACGAGCAGTACTTC	CASSQTQDRVFNSYEQYF
14	TRBV14	TRBJ1-4	NA	NA	TGTGCCAGCAGCCACACAGGAGGTGCCGAAAAACTGTTTTTT	CASSHTGGAEKLFF
16	TRBV5-6	TRBJ2-6	NA	NA	TGTGCCAGCAGCTACGGCTCGGATCCTGGGGCCAACGTCCTGACTTTC	CASSYGSDPGANVLTF
15	TRBV11-2	TRBJ2-7	NA	TRBD1	TGTGCCAGCAGCTCCACCGGGACAGCGTTCTACGAGCAGTACTTC	CASSSTGTAFYEQYF
15	TRBV5-1	TRBJ1-1	once	TRBD1	TGCGCCAGCAGCCCAAGGACAGGGGAGGACACTGAAGCTTTCTTT	CASSPRTGEDTEAFF
16	TRBV15	TRBJ2-7	NA	NA	TGTGCCACCAGCCCCCGCCGTGGCAGTCAGACCAACGAGCAGTACTTC	CATSPRRGSQTNEQYF
15	TRBV21-1	TRBJ1-2	once	NA	TGTGCCAGCAGCAAAGAGCCCCAGGCGAACTATGGCTACACCTTC	CASSKEPQANYGYTF
12	TRBV25-1	TRBJ2-7	once	NA	TGTGCCACCGCGGGCTACTCCTACGAGCAGTACTTC	CATAGYSYEQYF
14	TRBV18	TRBJ1-6	NA	NA	TGTGCCAGCTCACCACGACGGGAAGATTCACCCCTCCACTTT	CASSPRREDSPLHF
17	TRBV6-2/TRBV6-3	TRBJ2-1	NA	TRBD2	TGTGCCAGCAGTTACCTGTTAGCGGGGGGGCACTACAATGAGCAGTTCTTC	CASSYLLAGGHYNEQFF
14	TRBV7-3	TRBJ2-1	NA	NA	TGTGCCAGCAGCTTGGGCAGGGCCGAGGCTGAGCAGTTCTTC	CASSLGRAEAEQFF
14	TRBV7-6	TRBJ1-2	NA	TRBD1	TGTGCCAGCAGCTTAGGGGACAGGAGCTATGGCTACACCTTC	CASSLGDRSYGYTF
17	TRBV4-1	TRBJ1-2	once	NA	TGCGCCAGCAGCCAAGATCCTGAGTGGGGCAGGGTCTATGGCTACACCTTC	CASSQDPEWGRVYGYTF
16	TRBV6-5	TRBJ2-1	NA	NA	TGTGCCAGCAGTTACTCGAGTTGGCAGGTGAACAATGAGCAGTTCTTC	CASSYSSWQVNNEQFF
13	TRBV5-5	TRBJ1-5	NA	NA	TGTGCCAGCAAAAGGGACCTCAATCAGCCCCAGCATTTT	CASKRDLNQPQHF
15	TRBV7-2	TRBJ1-2	NA	TRBD1	TGTGCCAGCAGCTTAACAGGGGGCTACCTTGATGGCTACACCTTC	CASSLTGGYLDGYTF
17	TRBV9	TRBJ1-1	NA	NA	TGTGCCAGCAGCGTAGGGCCCCTCTCTCGGCTGAACACTGAAGCTTTCTTT	CASSVGPLSRLNTEAFF
14	TRBV29-1	TRBJ2-1	NA	TRBD1	TGCAGCGTTGCGACAGGGAGCTCCTACAATGAGCAGTTCTTC	CSVATGSSYNEQFF
16	TRBV11-2	TRBJ1-6	NA	NA	TGTGCCAGCAGCTTAGTACCAGGCTCCTATAATTCACCCCTCCACTTT	CASSLVPGSYNSPLHF
16	TRBV7-2	TRBJ2-5	NA	TRBD2	TGTGCCAGCAGCCGCTTAGCGGGGGGAGGGACCGAGACCCAGTACTTC	CASSRLAGGGTETQYF
15	TRBV6-5	TRBJ1-3	once	NA	TGTGCCAGCAGTTTCCGGGCCGTCTCTGGAAACACCATATATTTT	CASSFRAVSGNTIYF
14	TRBV6-5	TRBJ1-6	NA	TRBD1	TGTGCCAGCAGCCTGCCAGGGGGCGGTTCACCCCTCCACTTT	CASSLPGGGSPLHF
15	TRBV14	TRBJ1-6	NA	NA	TGTGCCAGCAGCACCAGACAGGTCTACAATTCACCCCTCCACTTT	CASSTRQVYNSPLHF
13	TRBV19	TRBJ2-5	NA	NA	TGTGCCAGTACCCCACAGGGGAGGGAGACCCAGTACTTC	CASTPQGRETQYF